The next 24 T cell receptor beta chains were all read from a single sample in a study of shared clonotypes between healthy human individuals. TCRdb's copy holds only in-frame clones and misses some; the assay was immunoSEQ multiplex PCR. Of about 1.1 million clones in the sample, around three quarters were seen once. The sample was memory CD4+ T cells from PBMCs. Subset specified: CD45RA-negative fraction. Receptor source: a man in his late teens or twenties in good health. Some clones in this sample may be carry-over from other donors' samples.

This clone has a handful of counts. J is TRBJ2-3 and V is TRBV11-2; possibly TRBD1 or TRBD2 for D (5 bases each). V shed 7 bases and J shed 6 bases, with 8 bases lying between them. The germline V gene encodes CDR1 SGHAT and CDR2 FQNNGV. The CDR3 length is 11 residues. Here the CDR3 reads CASTREDTQYF. Here the CDR3 DNA reads TGTGCCAGCACCAGGGAGGATACGCAGTATTTT. Full variable domain (rest looked up from reference TRBV11-2 and TRBJ2-3): EAGVAQSPRYKIIEKRQSVAFWCNPISGHATLYWYQQILGQGPKLLIQFQNNGVVDDSQLPKDRFSAERLKGVDSTLKIQPAKLEDSAVYLCASTREDTQYFGPGTRLTVL.

The rearrangement links TRBV10-3 to TRBJ2-7; 8 nucleotides align to TRBD1. Trimming removed 7 bases from V and 2 bases from J; junction bases left unmatched: 4. The CDR3 is 13 residues long. Germline V gene sequence: CDR1 ENHRY, CDR2 SYGVKD. DNA of the CDR3: TGTGCCATCAAAGACAGGGGAGCCTACGAGCAGTACTTC. This translates into CAIKDRGAYEQYF.

The chain combines TRBV4-3 with TRBJ2-2; no firm D call. Trimming took 4 bases from V and 5 from J, leaving 14 bases between them. The germline V gene encodes CDR1 LGHNA and CDR2 YSLEER. This CDR3 has 15 residues. The CDR3 sequence: CASSRSSLGTGELFF. CDR3 coding DNA: TGCGCCAGCAGCCGATCATCGCTTGGAACCGGGGAGCTGTTTTTT.

The chain is built from TRBV7-9 and TRBJ2-3; TRBD2 matches at 8 bases. The J segment lost 2 bases and the V segment lost 4 bases, leaving 14 bases of the junction unmatched. The CDR3 runs to 18 residues. The germline CDR1 and CDR2 sequences are SEHNR and FQNEAQ (reference sequence). The CDR3 DNA reads TGTGCCAGCAGCTCCCCCCCAGGAGCGGGAGAGCACACAGATACGCAGTATTTT. As protein: CASSSPPGAGEHTDTQYF.

The genes are TRBV6-5 and TRBJ1-1; D is perhaps TRBD1 (5 bases). V was pared by 10 bases and J by 10 bases, with 13 bases between. Germline CDR1 is MNHEY and CDR2 is SVGAGI. CDR3 length equals 10 residues. The CDR3 region is CATGKGSAFF. In DNA, the CDR3 is TGTGCCACCGGGAAGGGGTCAGCTTTCTTT.

V is TRBV11-2 and J is TRBJ2-7; 9 positions match TRBD1. The germline V gene has CDR1 SGHAT and CDR2 FQNNGV. V was clipped by 4 bases and J by 3 bases; unmatched bases: 13. The CDR3 has 17 amino acids. The CDR3 bases are TGTGCCAGCAGCTCAGTCTGGGGACAGGGTAGGAACTACGAGCAGTACTTC. Translating gives CASSSVWGQGRNYEQYF.

The rearrangement joins TRBV29-1 to TRBJ2-5; a possible D gene is TRBD2 (6 bases). The CDR3 length is 14 residues. V was trimmed by 2 bases and J by 5 bases, leaving 15 bases between them. Germline assignment: CDR1 SQVTM and CDR2 ANQGSEA. CDR3: CSVEKLVRGETQYF. CDR3 in DNA: TGCAGCGTTGAAAAGCTCGTCCGGGGGGAGACCCAGTACTTC.

Note on this clone: Its ends do not fully match the called genes, so a read error is possible. Additional DNA sequences in this sample encode the identical CDR3. This chain connects TRBV7-3 to TRBJ2-2; tentatively, D is TRBD1 (6 bases). Germline loops: CDR1 SGHTA, CDR2 FQGTGA. The CDR3 loop spans 13 amino acids. CDR3 nucleotide sequence: TGTGCCAGCAGCCTAACAGGGACCGGGGAGCTGTTTTTT. Its translation: CASSLTGTGELFF.

The V call is TRBV2, the J call TRBJ2-7, with D possibly matching TRBD1 (5 bases). V lost 2 bases to trimming and J lost 2 bases, with 10 bases between them. The germline V gene encodes CDR1 SNHLY and CDR2 FYNNEI. The CDR3 has 14 residues. The CDR3 coding sequence is TGTGCCAGCAGTGAAAGTCCAGGGACCTACGAGCAGTACTTC. This gives the protein CASSESPGTYEQYF.

The chain is built from TRBV19 and TRBJ1-1; 7 nucleotides match TRBD1. CDR1 and CDR2 (germline): LNHDA, SQIVND (reference sequence). J was trimmed by 4 bases and V by 7 bases; bases with no gene match: 6. The CDR3 is 13 residues long. This CDR3 is CASTTGPSTEAFF. DNA for the CDR3: TGTGCCAGTACGACAGGGCCGAGCACTGAAGCTTTCTTT.

The chain joins TRBV6-5 to TRBJ1-4; a possible D gene is TRBD1 (6 bases). The CDR3 is 14 amino acids. The V gene's germline CDR1 is MNHEY and CDR2 SVGAGI. The V end lost 7 bases, the J end lost 8 bases, and 17 bases lay between the germline ends. CDR3 residues: CASTRQVGLEKLFF. DNA of the CDR3: TGTGCCAGCACCCGACAGGTCGGACTAGAAAAACTGTTTTTT.

This clone has only a few counts. This rearrangement joins TRBV6-1 to TRBJ1-2; no clear D gene. The ends were cut back, 4 bases at V and 7 bases at J, with 10 bases in the middle. The V gene's germline CDR1 is MNHNS and CDR2 SASEGT. This CDR3 spans 12 amino acids. CDR3 residues: CASSVEAGGYTF. CDR3 DNA sequence: TGTGCCAGCAGTGTGGAGGCGGGTGGCTACACCTTC.

This chain uses TRBV28 with TRBJ1-1, with 8 bases that match TRBD1. CDR1 MDHEN and CDR2 SYDVKM come from the germline V gene. V dropped 10 bases and J dropped 1; count of bases not matched to a gene: 5. This CDR3 has 13 residues. Written as DNA, the CDR3 is TGTGCCACCCTGGACAGGGCGAACACTGAAGCTTTCTTT. Translating gives CATLDRANTEAFF.

The chain joins TRBV11-1 to TRBJ1-1; D might be TRBD1 (5 bases). The CDR3 is 15 residues long. V was shortened by 1 base and J by 8 bases, with 17 bases between the two germline ends. Germline V gene sequence: CDR1 SGHAT, CDR2 FQDESV (reference sequence). The CDR3 nucleotides are TGTGCCAGCAGCTTAGGGTCGGGAGGGGTCACCGAAGCTTTCTTT. This translates into CASSLGSGGVTEAFF.

This rearrangement joins TRBV7-2 to TRBJ2-5, with TRBD2 identical over 9 bases. The CDR3 is 16 amino acids. The trim removed 1 base at V and 2 bases at J, leaving 5 bases unmatched. Germline lookup yields CDR1 SGHTA and CDR2 FQGNSA. In DNA form, the CDR3 reads TGTGCCAGCAGCTTAGGGCCTAGCGGGGTACAAGAGACCCAGTACTTC. This encodes CASSLGPSGVQETQYF.

There are a few counts of this clone. This sample includes further DNA sequences coding for the same CDR3. V and J are TRBV7-3 and TRBJ2-1; TRBD2 matches at 11 bases. Germline lookup yields CDR1 SGHTA and CDR2 FQGTGA. With 6 bases clipped from V and 4 bases from J, the junction kept 5 bases outside the gene matches. The CDR3 is made up of 15 amino acids. In DNA form, the CDR3 reads TGTGCCAGCAGTTCCGGGACTAGCGGTTACAATGAGCAGTTCTTC. Protein sequence: CASSSGTSGYNEQFF.

V gene TRBV4-3 combines with J gene TRBJ2-7; 7 positions agree with TRBD2. Germline CDR1 LGHNA, CDR2 YSLEER. This CDR3 has 16 residues. Unmatched junction bases numbered 11, after V lost 4 bases and J lost 2 bases. CDR3 residues: CASSPTQVGRTYEQYF. CDR3 in DNA: TGCGCCAGCAGCCCCACGCAGGTCGGGAGGACCTACGAGCAGTACTTC.

The chain has TRBV28 and TRBJ1-5, with unresolved D. The CDR3 is 17 amino acids. Germline CDR1 is MDHEN and CDR2 is SYDVKM. V lost 7 bases and J 1 base, leaving 20 bases between the germline ends. This chain's CDR3 is CASTSIRRSLSNQPQHF. The CDR3 region has the DNA TGTGCCAGCACCTCCATCCGGCGCAGCCTAAGCAATCAGCCCCAGCATTTT.

The CDR3 loop is CASSVGLAGGWQYF. The CDR3 DNA reads as TGTGCCAGCAGCGTAGGACTAGCGGGAGGATGGCAGTACTTC. The chain employs TRBV9 and TRBJ2-7, with TRBD2 identical over 13 bases. The ends lost 0 bases at V and 9 bases at J; junction bases unmatched: 3. CDR3 length equals 14 residues. Per the germline V gene, CDR1 is SGDLS and CDR2 is YYNGEE.

This clone was counted only a few times. The V and J genes are TRBV9 and TRBJ1-1; D is uncertain. Per germline, CDR1 SGDLS and CDR2 YYNGEE. The CDR3 has 15 amino acids. V was trimmed by 0 bases and J by 6 bases, leaving 15 bases between them. CDR3 in amino acids: CASSVGWGLRPEAFF. In DNA, the CDR3 is TGTGCCAGCAGCGTAGGATGGGGTTTGCGGCCTGAAGCTTTCTTT. The variable domain in full, completed from reference TRBV9 and TRBJ1-1, reads DSGVTQTPKHLITATGQRVTLRCSPRSGDLSVYWYQQSLDQGLQFLIQYYNGEERAKGNILERFSAQQFPDLHSELNLSSLELGDSALYFCASSVGWGLRPEAFFGQGTRLTVV.

As to this clone: This may come from a read error, since a much larger clone is one base off. This sequence joins TRBV6-6 and TRBJ1-5, with D unclear. Germline CDR1 is MNHNY and CDR2 is SVGAGI (reference sequence). The germline V and J ends were trimmed by 4 bases and 0 bases, with 4 bases remaining between them. The CDR3 sequence is 13 residues long. Here the CDR3 DNA reads TGTGCCAGCAGTTCATATAGCAATCAGCCCCAGCATTTT. Its protein product is CASSSYSNQPQHF.

The genes are TRBV5-1 and TRBJ2-6; unclear D gene. This CDR3 has 15 amino acids. V was clipped by 0 bases and J by 2 bases, with 6 bases between them. Germline loops: CDR1 SGHRS, CDR2 YFSETQ. This CDR3 reads CASSLGSPGANVLTF. The CDR3 coding sequence is TGCGCCAGCAGCTTGGGTTCCCCTGGGGCCAACGTCCTGACTTTC.

The V and J genes are TRBV5-1 and TRBJ2-5; either TRBD1 or TRBD2 may fit D (5 bases each). Germline CDR1 reads SGHRS; CDR2 reads YFSETQ. The CDR3 consists of 16 residues. Trimming shortened V by 5 bases and J by 5 bases, and 22 bases separated the two germline ends. For the CDR3, the DNA is TGCGCCAGCAGATCCCAACCGGGGATGGGGCTCGAGACCCAGTACTTC. Its translation is CASRSQPGMGLETQYF.

This clone came up once. The same CDR3 also results from other DNA sequences found in this sample. The V call is TRBV6-5, the J call TRBJ1-5; weak D call: TRBD1 (5 bases). CDR3 length equals 15 residues. The germline gives CDR1 MNHEY, CDR2 SVGAGI. Trimming took off 0 bases at V and 7 bases at J, with 13 bases between the two ends. The CDR3 DNA sequence: TGTGCCAGCAGTTACTCGGGGGTTGGGAACCAGCCCCAGCATTTT. Amino acids: CASSYSGVGNQPQHF.